This T cell receptor (beta chain) comes out of a study of T cells in Graves' hyperthyroidism and ophthalmopathy. Patients were aged 18 to 65, had disease duration under 2 months, and had newly diagnosed hyperthyroidism. Authors of the study amplified TCR beta CDR3 regions from RNA transcripts. With the HTBI primer set, the TCR CDR3 went through a first round of RT-PCR. TCRdb fed the multiplex PCR reads into MiXCR, producing one record per CDR3 protein. The table has hundreds of thousands of distinct CDR3 sequences, 11% to 15% seen once. The table lists this clonotype with many counts. This CDR3 spans 12 amino acids. V shed 7 bases and J shed 4 bases, with 13 bases lying between them. From germline, CDR1 is SQVTM and CDR2 ANQGSEA.

The clonotype was recovered from a woman younger than 35 with Graves' hyperthyroidism. The material sequenced was blood. This rearrangement joins TRBV29-1 to TRBJ2-5, with D possibly matching TRBD2 (5 bases). The DNA of the CDR3 is TGCAGCGCCGCCCGCGCGGGAGAGACCCAGTACTTC. Translating it yields CSAARAGETQYF. Based on the CDR3 plus reference TRBV29-1 and TRBJ2-5, the full variable domain is SAVISQKPSRDICQRGTSLTIQCQVDSQVTMMFWYRQQPGQSLTLIATANQGSEATYESGFVIDKFPISRPNLTFSTLTVSNMSPEDSSIYLCSAARAGETQYFGPGTRLLVL.